This T cell receptor beta chain emerged from a study of T cell responses to AZD1222 COVID-19 vaccine. This table comes from immunoSEQ multiplex PCR, and its TCRdb copy is limited to in-frame clones, with some not included. The repertoire holds 160,000 or so clones, with around 92% as singletons. The clonotype was recovered from an adult who received the AZD1222 COVID-19 vaccine. The sequencing used peripheral blood, collected 28 days after the second AZD1222 dose.

CDR3 sequence (DNA): TGTGCCAGCTCCCGAGAACAGGGGACGGGGGAGCAGTACTTC. Translated: CASSREQGTGEQYF. The chain recombines TRBV18 with TRBJ2-7; TRBD1 aligns across 7 bases. Germline loops: CDR1 KGHSH, CDR2 LQKENI. The CDR3 sequence is 14 residues long. V trimming: 6 bases; J trimming: 7 bases; junction bases outside the gene matches: 12.